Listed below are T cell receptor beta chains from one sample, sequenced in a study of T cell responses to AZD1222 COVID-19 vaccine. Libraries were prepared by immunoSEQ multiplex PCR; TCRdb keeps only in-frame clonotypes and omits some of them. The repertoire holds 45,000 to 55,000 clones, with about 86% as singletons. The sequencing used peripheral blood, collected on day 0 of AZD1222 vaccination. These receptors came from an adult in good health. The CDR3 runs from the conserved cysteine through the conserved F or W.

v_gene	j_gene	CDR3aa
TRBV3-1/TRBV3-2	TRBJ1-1	CASSQGGGEAFF
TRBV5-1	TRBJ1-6	CASSPVGQSSYNSPLHF
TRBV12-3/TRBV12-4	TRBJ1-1	CASSLGQTREAFF
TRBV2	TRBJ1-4	CASKGQGGTNEKLFF
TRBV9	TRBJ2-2	CASSVQRGVNTGELFF
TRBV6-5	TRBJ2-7	CASSYRLGGEQYF
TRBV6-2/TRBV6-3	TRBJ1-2	CASSTGGDGYTF
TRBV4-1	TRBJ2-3	CASSLRDTDTQYF
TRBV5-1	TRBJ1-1	CASSLGPGGNTEAFF
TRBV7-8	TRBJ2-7	CASSFRGGASSTYEQYF
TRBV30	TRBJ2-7	CAWRRAGSTEQYF
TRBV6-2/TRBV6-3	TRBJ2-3	CASSLAGGTDTQYF
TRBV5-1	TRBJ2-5	CASSWGTGGKETQYF
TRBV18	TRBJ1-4	CASSQTGGQVNEKLFF
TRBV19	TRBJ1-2	CASRTVRTGQGNYGYTF
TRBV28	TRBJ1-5	CASSWGRQPQHF
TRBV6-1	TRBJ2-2	CASSEMEGRAGELFF
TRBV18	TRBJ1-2	CASSPSSGDYGYTF
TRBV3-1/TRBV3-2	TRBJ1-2	CASSQDAGAGASYGYTF
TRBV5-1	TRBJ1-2	CASSQKIDYGYTF
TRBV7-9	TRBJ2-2	CASSFVARAGGELFF
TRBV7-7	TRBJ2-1	CASSSSFEAYNEQFF
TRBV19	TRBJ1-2	CASSLRGPSRWGYTF
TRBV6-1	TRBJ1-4	CASSEGRGAHEKLFF
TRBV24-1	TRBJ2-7	CATSDPGQGAYEQYF
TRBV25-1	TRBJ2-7	CATGDRPYEQYF
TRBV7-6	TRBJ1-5	CASSLGDDQPQHF
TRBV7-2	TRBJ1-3	CASSPGTKRGNTIYF
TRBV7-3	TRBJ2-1	CASSKRVAGKSSYNEQFF
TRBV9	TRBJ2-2	CASSVELAMNTGELFF
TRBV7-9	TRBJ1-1	CASSSPGGPNTEAFF
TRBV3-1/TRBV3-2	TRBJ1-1	CASSPTGFGGFSEAFF
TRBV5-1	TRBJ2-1	CASRPDGSYNEQFF
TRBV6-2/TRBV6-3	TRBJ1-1	CASSYLGQANTEAFF
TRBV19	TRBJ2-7	CASSSFYEQYF
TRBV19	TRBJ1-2	CASSIEVNRVGHGYTF
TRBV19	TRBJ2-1	CASITRAGATYNEQFF
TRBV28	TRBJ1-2	CASRGILNYGYTF
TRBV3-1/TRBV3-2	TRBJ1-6	CASSQTGQGNSPLHF
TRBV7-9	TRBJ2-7	CASSLERTPYEQYF
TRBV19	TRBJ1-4	CASSVSGGRGEKLFF
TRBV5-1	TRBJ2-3	CASGRGLLTDTQYF
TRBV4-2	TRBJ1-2	CASSQVPGTGGLGYGYTF
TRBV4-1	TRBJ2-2	CASSLPMGRGPNTGELFF
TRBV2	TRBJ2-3	CASSEARDRGGTQYF
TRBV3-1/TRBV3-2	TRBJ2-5	CASSTRDRLQETQYF
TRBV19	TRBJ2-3	CASSIRTGTSTDTQYF
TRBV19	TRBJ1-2	CASTPDGAYGYTF
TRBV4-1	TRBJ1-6	CASSQGAGLNSPLHF
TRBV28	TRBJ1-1	CASSLRGQGPGLRNTEAFF
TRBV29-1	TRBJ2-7	CSVEEHLF
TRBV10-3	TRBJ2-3	CAISEEGGDTDTQYF
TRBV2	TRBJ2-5	CASSELGAAGETQYF
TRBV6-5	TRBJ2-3	CASSYLGRADTQYF
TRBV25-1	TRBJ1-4	CATRGLVGEKLFF
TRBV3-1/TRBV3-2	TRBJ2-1	CASSQGTGSPYNEQFF
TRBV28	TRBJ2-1	CASSFPIANEQFF
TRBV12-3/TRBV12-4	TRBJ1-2	CASSLRAGGGYTF
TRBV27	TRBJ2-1	CASRSVSSYNEQFF
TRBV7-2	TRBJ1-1	CASSFRQGGAFF